What follows are 27 T cell receptor beta chains derived from one specimen sequenced in a study of shared clonotypes between healthy human individuals. Profiled with immunoSEQ multiplex PCR; TCRdb holds only in-frame clones, not every one. Among roughly 320,000 clones listed, roughly 91% were seen once. Specimen: memory CD8+ T cells sorted from blood. Subset in this sample: CD45RO+ cells pooled with CCR7-negative TemRA cells. The receptors were gathered from a man younger than 30 in good health.

The genes are TRBV6-5 and TRBJ2-7; D call uncertain. Germline V gene sequence: CDR1 MNHEY, CDR2 SVGAGI. The CDR3 has 13 residues. V shed 2 bases and J shed 1 base, with 6 bases lying between them. This CDR3 reads CASSYALSYEQYF. The CDR3 DNA is TGTGCCAGCAGTTACGCGTTATCCTACGAGCAGTACTTC.

The CDR3 DNA reads as TGTGCCAGCAGCAGCGAACAGGGGAACAATTCACCCCTCCACTTT. It translates to CASSSEQGNNSPLHF. V gene TRBV9 combines with J gene TRBJ1-6, with 7 nucleotides matching TRBD1. CDR3 size: 15 residues. V shed 4 bases, J shed 7 bases, and the junction held 8 bases outside the gene matches. Germline V CDR1 and CDR2: SGDLS, YYNGEE.

The rearrangement links TRBV29-1 to TRBJ2-7, with a weak D call TRBD2 (5 bases). Per the germline V gene, CDR1 is SQVTM and CDR2 is ANQGSEA. The CDR3 has 12 residues. Trimming pared 2 bases from V and 6 bases from J, leaving 11 bases between. CDR3 nucleotide sequence: TGCAGCGTTGAACTAGCCACTTCCGAGCAGTACTTC. Translation: CSVELATSEQYF.

This chain links TRBV6-5 with TRBJ2-1; 8 positions match TRBD1. The CDR3 is 14 residues long. In germline, CDR1 is MNHEY, CDR2 SVGAGI. The J segment lost 8 bases and the V segment lost 2 bases, leaving 5 bases of the junction unmatched. The CDR3 DNA is TGTGCCAGCAGTTACGATAACAGGGGGGATGAGCAGTTCTTC. This codes for CASSYDNRGDEQFF.

The V call is TRBV29-1, the J call TRBJ2-2; TRBD1 aligns across 12 bases. This CDR3 has 14 residues. V lost 4 bases to trimming and J lost 6 bases; unmatched junction nucleotides: 3. Germline V gives CDR1 SQVTM, CDR2 ANQGSEA. The CDR3 protein is CSVVRDRGPGELFF. In nucleotides, the CDR3 is TGCAGCGTTGTAAGGGACAGGGGGCCCGGGGAGCTGTTTTTT.

As to this clone: The junction departs from the called germline gene at one end, perhaps through a read error. The chain couples TRBV7-9 to TRBJ1-2; D ambiguous. From germline, CDR1 is SEHNR and CDR2 FQNEAQ (reference sequence). This CDR3 is 12 amino acids long. CDR3: CASSLGSYGYTF. The CDR3 nucleotides read TGTGCCAGCAGTTTAGGGAGCTATGGCTACACCTTC.

This rearrangement joins TRBV28 to TRBJ1-1; D unclear. The CDR3 length is 14 residues. Germline lookup yields CDR1 MDHEN and CDR2 SYDVKM. Trimming took 2 bases from V and 2 from J, leaving 9 bases between them. CDR3 in DNA: TGTGCCAGCAGTTTACCCACAGTCAACACTGAAGCTTTCTTT. Protein sequence: CASSLPTVNTEAFF. The full variable domain, in which reference TRBV28 and TRBJ1-1 provide the parts outside the CDR3, is DVKVTQSSRYLVKRTGEKVFLECVQDMDHENMFWYRQDPGLGLRLIYFSYDVKMKEKGDIPEGYSVSREKKERFSLILESASTNQTSMYLCASSLPTVNTEAFFGQGTRLTVV.

Points on this clone: A clone one base away is much larger, so this may be a read error. The rearrangement links TRBV11-1 to TRBJ2-5; D gene ambiguous. This CDR3 spans 11 amino acids. Germline lookup yields CDR1 SGHAT and CDR2 FQDESV (reference sequence). V was trimmed by 1 base and J by 3 bases, leaving 0 bases between them. CDR3 residues: CASSLEETQYF. The DNA of the CDR3 is TGTGCCAGCAGCTTAGAAGAGACCCAGTACTTC.

V and J are TRBV9 and TRBJ2-7; a possible D gene is TRBD2 (6 bases). The germline V gene has CDR1 SGDLS and CDR2 YYNGEE. The CDR3 sequence is 14 residues long. V was cut by 2 bases and J by 5 bases, with 14 bases left in between. The CDR3 reads CASSVDGGINEQYF. CDR3 sequence (DNA): TGTGCCAGCAGCGTTGACGGAGGGATTAACGAGCAGTACTTC.

The chain carries TRBV5-1 and TRBJ2-1; D is perhaps TRBD2 (5 bases). V dropped 3 bases and J dropped 5 bases, with 15 bases sitting between them. This CDR3 region has 15 residues. The germline V gene has CDR1 SGHRS and CDR2 YFSETQ. CDR3 amino acids: CASSYQDYPNNEQFF. CDR3 DNA sequence: TGCGCCAGCAGCTACCAAGACTATCCCAACAATGAGCAGTTCTTC.

This chain uses TRBV27 with TRBJ2-7; 11 bases line up with TRBD2. This CDR3 is built from 15 residues. The V gene end was trimmed by 6 bases and the J gene end by 2 bases; junction bases not matched to a gene: 6. Germline lookup yields CDR1 MNHEY and CDR2 SMNVEV (reference sequence). This chain's CDR3 is CASRTTSGAPYEQYF. The DNA of the CDR3 is TGTGCCAGCAGGACGACTAGCGGGGCTCCCTACGAGCAGTACTTC.

The V gene is TRBV2, the J gene TRBJ2-7; D perhaps matches TRBD2 (5 bases). Looked up from germline, CDR1 is SNHLY and CDR2 is FYNNEI. V was cut by 6 bases and J by 3 bases, with 18 bases left in between. The CDR3 is 15 residues long. The CDR3 region has the DNA TGTGCCAGCAGCCCCCATCGGAGGCCTTTCTACGAGCAGTACTTC. The encoded protein is CASSPHRRPFYEQYF.

The chain joins TRBV30 to TRBJ2-7, with D possibly matching TRBD2 (6 bases). Germline lookup yields CDR1 GTSNPN and CDR2 SVGIG (reference sequence). Deletions cut 0 bases from V and 6 bases from J, with 12 bases between. The CDR3 totals 13 residues. The CDR3 DNA is TGTGCCTGGAGTGTACTCGGAGGGGTCGAGCAGTACTTC. This codes for CAWSVLGGVEQYF.

The CDR3 protein is CASSSLAIEETQYF. The CDR3 nucleotides are TGTGCCAGCAGTTCACTAGCGATAGAAGAGACCCAGTACTTC. The chain employs TRBV6-6 and TRBJ2-5, with 7 bases aligning to TRBD2. The CDR3 is made up of 14 amino acids. Germline CDR1 is MNHNY and CDR2 is SVGAGI (reference sequence). The V gene end was trimmed by 4 bases and the J gene end by 3 bases; junction bases not matched to a gene: 5.

The J gene is TRBJ2-5, the V gene TRBV13; no clear D gene. The CDR3 has 11 residues. Germline V gene sequence: CDR1 PRHDT, CDR2 FYEKMQ (reference sequence). With 6 bases removed from V and 4 bases from J, the gap between germline ends came to 6 bases. The DNA for the CDR3 is TGTGCCAGCAGGTTGGGAGAGACCCAGTACTTC. Residues: CASRLGETQYF.

The V call is TRBV20-1, the J call TRBJ2-3, with a weak D call TRBD2 (6 bases). V shed 8 bases and J shed 4 bases, with 10 bases lying between them. The CDR3 extends over 11 amino acids. Looked up from germline, CDR1 is DFQATT and CDR2 is SNEGSKA (reference sequence). DNA for the CDR3: TGCAGTTCGGGGGTCCCAGATACGCAGTATTTT. Protein: CSSGVPDTQYF.

The V gene is TRBV4-3, the J gene TRBJ2-7; tentative D call: TRBD2 (7 bases). V shed 5 bases and J shed 3 bases, with 23 bases lying between them. The CDR3 runs 17 residues. Germline V gene sequence: CDR1 LGHNA, CDR2 YSLEER. CDR3 in amino acids: CASSKSTSGGHYYEQYF. CDR3 sequence (DNA): TGCGCCAGCAGCAAAAGTACTTCGGGGGGCCACTACTACGAGCAGTACTTC.

The chain is built from TRBV29-1 and TRBJ2-3; D not resolved. V lost 4 bases and J 2 bases, leaving 10 bases between the germline ends. From germline, CDR1 is SQVTM and CDR2 ANQGSEA. This CDR3 is built from 13 residues. Here the CDR3 reads CSVGETNTDTQYF. The CDR3 DNA follows: TGCAGCGTTGGCGAGACCAACACAGATACGCAGTATTTT.

This chain links TRBV5-4 with TRBJ2-7, with TRBD2 identical over 9 bases. V dropped 4 bases and J dropped 5; count of bases not matched to a gene: 10. This CDR3 has 15 amino acids. CDR1 SGHNT and CDR2 YYREEE come from the germline V gene (reference sequence). The CDR3 loop is CASSPSSGRTHEQYF. The CDR3 DNA reads as TGTGCCAGCAGCCCAAGCAGCGGGAGGACCCACGAGCAGTACTTC.

The genes are TRBV29-1 and TRBJ1-3, with D unclear. CDR3 size: 14 residues. V lost 1 base and J lost 2, with 9 bases in between. Per germline, CDR1 SQVTM and CDR2 ANQGSEA. DNA of the CDR3: TGCAGCGTTGAAGCCACAAGGGCTGGAAACACCATATATTTT. Translation: CSVEATRAGNTIYF. Drawing the rest from reference TRBV29-1 and TRBJ1-3, the complete variable domain is SAVISQKPSRDICQRGTSLTIQCQVDSQVTMMFWYRQQPGQSLTLIATANQGSEATYESGFVIDKFPISRPNLTFSTLTVSNMSPEDSSIYLCSVEATRAGNTIYFGEGSWLTVV.

The J gene is TRBJ2-6, the V gene TRBV13; D unresolved. Between the trimmed V and J ends, which lost 3 bases and 3 bases, there was a span of 6 bases. Germline loops: CDR1 PRHDT, CDR2 FYEKMQ (reference sequence). The CDR3 is 14 amino acids. The CDR3 region has the DNA TGTGCCAGCAGCTTGGGTGGTGGGGCCAACGTCCTGACTTTC. It codes for CASSLGGGANVLTF.

This sequence joins TRBV7-9 and TRBJ1-1; TRBD1 aligns across 12 bases. This CDR3 has 16 residues. The V gene's germline CDR1 is SEHNR and CDR2 FQNEAQ (reference sequence). With V trimmed by 5 bases and J by 7 bases, 11 bases remained unmatched. This CDR3 is CASSPQPGQGAVEAFF. As DNA, the CDR3 is TGTGCCAGCAGCCCTCAACCGGGACAGGGGGCAGTTGAAGCTTTCTTT.

The rearrangement joins TRBV30 to TRBJ1-5; 7 bases match TRBD1. The V segment lost 8 bases and the J segment 0 bases; nucleotides outside the gene matches: 7. Germline CDR1 GTSNPN, CDR2 SVGIG (reference sequence). CDR3 size: 14 residues. CDR3 coding DNA: TGTGCCACAGGGACAGAGAATAGCAATCAGCCCCAGCATTTT. Amino acids: CATGTENSNQPQHF. The full variable domain, rest sourced from reference TRBV30 and TRBJ1-5, is SQTIHQWPATLVQPVGSPLSLECTVEGTSNPNLYWYRQAAGRGLQLLFYSVGIGQISSEVPQNLSASRPQDRQFILSSKKLLLSDSGFYLCATGTENSNQPQHFGDGTRLSIL.

The V call is TRBV27, the J call TRBJ1-2, with a weak D call TRBD1 (5 bases). Germline CDR1 is MNHEY and CDR2 is SMNVEV (reference sequence). The CDR3 is made up of 11 amino acids. V was pared by 6 bases and J by 3 bases, with 5 bases between. Here the CDR3 DNA reads TGTGCCAGCAGAGGGGACTATGGCTACACCTTC. Protein: CASRGDYGYTF.

This clone was seen only once. The chain uses TRBV10-3 and TRBJ2-2; TRBD2 aligns across 11 bases. Germline V gives CDR1 ENHRY, CDR2 SYGVKD. The CDR3 totals 16 residues. V lost 0 bases, J lost 7 bases, and 4 bases stayed unmatched. CDR3 nucleotide sequence: TGTGCCATCAGTGAGTCGACTAGCGGGATAGGCGGGGAGCTGTTTTTT. This codes for CAISESTSGIGGELFF.

This chain connects TRBV18 to TRBJ2-3; the match to TRBD2 covers 10 bases. Germline V gives CDR1 KGHSH, CDR2 LQKENI. V was pared by 4 bases and J by 5 bases, with 12 bases of the junction left unmatched. The CDR3 is made up of 17 amino acids. CDR3 protein: CASSLGGLAIPLDTQYF. The CDR3 DNA follows: TGTGCCAGCTCACTGGGGGGACTAGCGATCCCCCTAGATACGCAGTATTTT.

The rearrangement links TRBV25-1 to TRBJ1-1, with TRBD1 matching 7 bases. V shed 4 bases, J shed 1 base, and the junction held 12 bases outside the gene matches. Germline assignment: CDR1 MGHDK and CDR2 SYGVNS. This CDR3 is 17 amino acids long. In nucleotides, the CDR3 is TGTGCCAGCAGTGGTCGACAGGGAGGAGTAGGGAACACTGAAGCTTTCTTT. This encodes CASSGRQGGVGNTEAFF.